Following are 12 T cell receptor beta chains from one sample sequenced in a study of early T cells in non-severe SARS-CoV-2 infection (dated by TCRdb to about 2021). The protocol used for the library was 5' RACE. Sequencing was performed on a NextSeq 500. Using fastp trimming at Q25 and MiXCR clonotype assembly, TCRdb reanalyzed the public sequencing data and kept in-frame beta chains. Rows are combined by CDR3 protein, so each entry shows the most common genes and DNA. This sample is represented by 55,000 to 75,000 distinct CDR3 sequences; roughly 8.4% of them were singletons. In total, the top ten clones hold 3% to 4% of the sample. Specimen: whole blood. Receptors originate from an adult who was a healthcare worker with PCR-confirmed SARS-CoV-2 infection or an uninfected control (not recorded which).

The gene calls are TRBV13 and TRBJ2-1, with 13 bases identical to TRBD2. From germline, CDR1 is PRHDT and CDR2 FYEKMQ (reference sequence). The V segment lost 5 bases and the J segment 0 bases; nucleotides outside the gene matches: 4. The CDR3 runs 17 residues. CDR3 region: CASSPLAGGSSYNEQFF. The CDR3 coding sequence is TGTGCCAGCAGCCCACTAGCGGGAGGGAGCTCCTACAATGAGCAGTTCTTC.

This clonotype appeared many times. V gene TRBV7-2 combines with J gene TRBJ1-4; D unclear. CDR1 SGHTA and CDR2 FQGNSA come from the germline V gene. The CDR3 has 13 amino acids. Trimming took 7 bases from V and 3 from J, leaving 9 bases between them. The DNA of the CDR3 is TGTGCCAGCACCCGGTTGCCTAATGAAAAACTGTTTTTT. Its protein is CASTRLPNEKLFF.

This clonotype showed up many times. The CDR3 sequence: CASSPTSGRASQDTQYF. The CDR3 region has the DNA TGTGCCAGCAGCCCCACTAGCGGGAGGGCCTCGCAAGATACGCAGTATTTT. The rearrangement uses TRBV3-1 and TRBJ2-3; 13 bases line up with TRBD2. Germline CDR1 reads LGHDT; CDR2 reads YNNKEL (reference sequence). With V trimmed by 4 bases and J by 5 bases, 9 bases remained unmatched. The CDR3 totals 17 residues.

This clonotype was picked up many times. V usage is TRBV7-9 and J usage is TRBJ1-4, with 9 bases that match TRBD1. The CDR3 has 17 amino acids. Germline CDR1 is SEHNR and CDR2 is FQNEAQ (reference sequence). The trim removed 5 bases at V and 3 bases at J, leaving 10 bases unmatched. CDR3: CASSPGQGDMANEKLFF. For the CDR3, the DNA is TGTGCCAGCAGCCCGGGACAGGGAGATATGGCTAATGAAAAACTGTTTTTT.

V usage is TRBV4-1 and J usage is TRBJ2-7; D is unresolved. In germline, CDR1 is MGHRA, CDR2 YSYEKL. The CDR3 totals 14 residues. V dropped 2 bases and J dropped 0 bases, with 8 bases sitting between them. The CDR3 nucleotides read TGCGCCAGCAGCCAAACACTGAGCTCCTACGAGCAGTACTTC. This codes for CASSQTLSSYEQYF.

This clonotype was detected only a few times. The V and J genes are TRBV5-1 and TRBJ2-1; perhaps TRBD2 as D (6 bases). This CDR3 is built from 15 residues. V was trimmed by 4 bases and J by 4 bases, leaving 15 bases between them. CDR1 is SGHRS and CDR2 is YFSETQ in the germline V gene. The CDR3: CASSPSGTQYNEQFF. In DNA form, the CDR3 reads TGCGCCAGCAGCCCCTCCGGGACTCAGTACAATGAGCAGTTCTTC.

This clonotype has just a few counts. The genes are TRBV27 and TRBJ2-1; weak D call: TRBD2 (5 bases). The CDR3 is 16 residues long. The germline V gene encodes CDR1 MNHEY and CDR2 SMNVEV (reference sequence). V lost 0 bases to trimming and J lost 2 bases, with 11 bases between them. CDR3 nucleotides: TGTGCCAGCAGTTTATCGTGGGGAGCCACCTACAATGAGCAGTTCTTC. Amino acids: CASSLSWGATYNEQFF.

The chain is built from TRBV20-1 and TRBJ2-3; 14 bases agree with TRBD2. Germline V gene lookup returns CDR1 DFQATT and CDR2 SNEGSKA (reference sequence). The ends lost 1 base at V and 4 bases at J; junction bases unmatched: 7. CDR3 length equals 17 residues. The chain's CDR3 is CSARVPGLAGDPDTQYF. CDR3 DNA sequence: TGCAGTGCTAGAGTCCCGGGACTAGCGGGAGATCCAGATACGCAGTATTTT.

In this sample, this clonotype turned up many times. This rearrangement joins TRBV2 to TRBJ1-5; 7 bases fit TRBD1. The CDR3 runs to 14 residues. The V segment lost 8 bases and the J segment 2 bases; nucleotides outside the gene matches: 6. From germline, CDR1 is SNHLY and CDR2 FYNNEI. The CDR3 DNA is TGTGCCAGCTCCGGACAGGCACGCAATCAGCCCCAGCATTTT. Translated: CASSGQARNQPQHF. The full variable domain, completed using reference TRBV2 and TRBJ1-5, is EPEVTQTPSHQVTQMGQEVILRCVPISNHLYFYWYRQILGQKVEFLVSFYNNEISEKSEIFDDQFSVERPDGSNFTLKIRSTKLEDSAMYFCASSGQARNQPQHFGDGTRLSIL.

J is TRBJ1-2 and V is TRBV28; 7 bases are a match to TRBD1. The germline V gene has CDR1 MDHEN and CDR2 SYDVKM. V lost 5 bases to trimming and J lost 8 bases; unmatched junction nucleotides: 2. This CDR3 has 11 residues. The CDR3 DNA reads TGTGCCAGCAGTAGGGGGCGAGGCTACACCTTC. The encoded protein is CASSRGRGYTF.

The table lists this clonotype with a few counts. This chain connects TRBV19 to TRBJ2-1; TRBD1 aligns across 7 bases. The CDR3 runs 15 residues. Germline V gives CDR1 LNHDA, CDR2 SQIVND (reference sequence). Trimming took 5 bases from V and 5 from J; bases not matched to a gene: 9. CDR3 DNA: TGTGCCAGTAGTCCAATGACAGGGACCCACAATGAGCAGTTCTTC. It encodes CASSPMTGTHNEQFF.

This clonotype has a handful of counts. The chain carries TRBV7-9 and TRBJ2-7; D remains ambiguous. The CDR3 loop spans 15 amino acids. The germline gives CDR1 SEHNR, CDR2 FQNEAQ (reference sequence). The ends were cut back, 3 bases at V and 2 bases at J, with 14 bases in the middle. CDR3 residues: CASSFSTDNTYEQYF. In DNA form, the CDR3 reads TGTGCCAGCAGCTTTAGCACCGACAACACCTACGAGCAGTACTTC.